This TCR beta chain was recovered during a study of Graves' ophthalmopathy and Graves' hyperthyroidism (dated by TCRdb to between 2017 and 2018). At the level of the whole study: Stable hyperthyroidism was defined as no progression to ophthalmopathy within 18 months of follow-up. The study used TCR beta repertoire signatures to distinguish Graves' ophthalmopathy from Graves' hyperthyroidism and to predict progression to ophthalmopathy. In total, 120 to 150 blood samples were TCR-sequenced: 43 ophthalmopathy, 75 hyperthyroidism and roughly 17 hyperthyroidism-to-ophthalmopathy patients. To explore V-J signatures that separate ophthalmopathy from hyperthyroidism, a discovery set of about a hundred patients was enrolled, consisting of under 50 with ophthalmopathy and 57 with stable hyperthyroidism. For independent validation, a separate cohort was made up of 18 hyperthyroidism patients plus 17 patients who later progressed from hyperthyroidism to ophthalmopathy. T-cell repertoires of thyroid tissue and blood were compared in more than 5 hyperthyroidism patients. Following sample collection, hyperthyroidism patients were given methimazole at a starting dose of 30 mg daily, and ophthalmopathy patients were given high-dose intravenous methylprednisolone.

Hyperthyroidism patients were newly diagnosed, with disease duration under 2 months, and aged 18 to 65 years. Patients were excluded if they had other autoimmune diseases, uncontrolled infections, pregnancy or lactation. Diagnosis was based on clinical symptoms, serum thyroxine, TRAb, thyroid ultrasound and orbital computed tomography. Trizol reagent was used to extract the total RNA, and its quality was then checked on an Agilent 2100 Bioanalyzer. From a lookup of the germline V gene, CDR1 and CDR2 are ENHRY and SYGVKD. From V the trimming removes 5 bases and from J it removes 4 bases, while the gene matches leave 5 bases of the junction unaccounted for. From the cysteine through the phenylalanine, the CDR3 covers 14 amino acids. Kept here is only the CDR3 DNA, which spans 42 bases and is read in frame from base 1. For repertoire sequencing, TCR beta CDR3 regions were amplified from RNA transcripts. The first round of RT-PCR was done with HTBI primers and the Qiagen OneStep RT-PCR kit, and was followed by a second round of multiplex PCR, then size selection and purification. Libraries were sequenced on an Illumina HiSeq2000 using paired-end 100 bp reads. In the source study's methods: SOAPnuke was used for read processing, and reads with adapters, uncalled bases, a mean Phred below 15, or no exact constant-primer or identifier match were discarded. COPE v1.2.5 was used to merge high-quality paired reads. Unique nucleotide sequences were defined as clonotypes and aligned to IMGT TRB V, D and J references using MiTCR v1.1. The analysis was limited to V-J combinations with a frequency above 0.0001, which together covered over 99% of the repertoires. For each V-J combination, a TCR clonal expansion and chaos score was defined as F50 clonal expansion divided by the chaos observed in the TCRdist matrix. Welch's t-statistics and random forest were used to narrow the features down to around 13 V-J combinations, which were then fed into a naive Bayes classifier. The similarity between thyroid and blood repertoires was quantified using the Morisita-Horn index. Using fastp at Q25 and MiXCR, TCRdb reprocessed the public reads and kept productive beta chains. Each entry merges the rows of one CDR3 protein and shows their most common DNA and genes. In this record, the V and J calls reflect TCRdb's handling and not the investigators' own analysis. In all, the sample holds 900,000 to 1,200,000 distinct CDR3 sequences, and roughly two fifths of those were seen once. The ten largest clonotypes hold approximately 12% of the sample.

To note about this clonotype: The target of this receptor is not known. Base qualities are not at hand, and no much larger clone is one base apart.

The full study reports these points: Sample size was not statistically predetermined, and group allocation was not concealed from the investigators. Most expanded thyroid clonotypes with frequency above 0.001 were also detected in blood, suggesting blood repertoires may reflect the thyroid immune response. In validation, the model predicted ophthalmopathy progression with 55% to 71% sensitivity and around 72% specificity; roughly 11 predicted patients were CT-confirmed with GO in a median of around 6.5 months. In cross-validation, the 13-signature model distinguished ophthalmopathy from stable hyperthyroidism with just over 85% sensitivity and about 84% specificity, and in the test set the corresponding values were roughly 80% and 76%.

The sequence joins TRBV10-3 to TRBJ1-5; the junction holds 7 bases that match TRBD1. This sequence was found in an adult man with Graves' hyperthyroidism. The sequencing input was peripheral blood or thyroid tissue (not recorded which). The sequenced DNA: TGTGCCATCAGTCATGGACAGGCAAATCAGCCCCAGCATTTT. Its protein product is CAISHGQANQPQHF.